This is a list of T cell receptor beta chains from one sample in a study of Ad26.COV2.S vaccination and SARS-CoV-2 variants. TCRdb's table, derived via immunoSEQ multiplex PCR, lists solely in-frame clones and lacks some. The data contain about 460,000 clones, 89% of them singletons. Sequencing used peripheral blood, obtained in a trial of Ad26.COV2.S vaccine versus placebo. Every receptor here comes from a person aged 18-60 years who received the Ad26.COV2.S COVID-19 vaccine or a placebo. The CDR3 runs from the conserved cysteine through the conserved F or W. The D gene is left open where the match is weak. The size of a clone is reported for some rows only, either as once, few or many, or as a class for expanded clones.

CDR3 protein,CDR3 DNA,D gene,J gene,clone size,V gene
CASSSPPGQGPRAQYF,TGTGCCAGCAGTTCGCCCCCGGGACAGGGGCCAAGGGCCCAGTACTTC,TRBD1,TRBJ2-5,NA,TRBV28
CASSLGGGTRDTQYF,TGTGCCAGCAGCTTAGGGGGCGGGACGCGGGATACGCAGTATTTT,NA,TRBJ2-3,NA,TRBV7-9
CASSPGVFNYGYTF,TGCGCCAGCAGCCCGGGTGTATTTAACTATGGCTACACCTTC,NA,TRBJ1-2,NA,TRBV4-1
CASKGSTNTGELFF,TGTGCCAGCAAGGGGTCCACGAACACCGGGGAGCTGTTTTTT,NA,TRBJ2-2,NA,TRBV27
CASNTYSGLMNTEAFF,TGTGCCAGCAACACTTACTCGGGGCTCATGAACACTGAAGCTTTCTTT,NA,TRBJ1-1,NA,TRBV28
CASSLLGPPNEQFF,TGTGCCAGCAGCTTACTAGGGCCCCCAAATGAGCAGTTCTTC,NA,TRBJ2-1,NA,TRBV7-3
CAWSQDRNQPQHF,TGTGCCTGGAGCCAGGATCGCAATCAGCCCCAGCATTTT,NA,TRBJ1-5,NA,TRBV30
CASSQGPTYGYTF,TGCGCCAGCAGCCAGGGGCCAACATATGGCTACACCTTC,NA,TRBJ1-2,NA,TRBV4-1
CASSLAPGQLYEQYF,TGCGCCAGCAGCTTAGCGCCGGGACAGCTTTACGAGCAGTACTTC,TRBD1,TRBJ2-7,NA,TRBV5-1
CASSVERKDERLHPYEQYF,TGTGCCAGCAGCGTAGAACGGAAAGACGAAAGACTACACCCCTACGAGCAGTACTTC,NA,TRBJ2-7,once,TRBV13
CASSWWDQPQHF,TGTGCCAGCAGTTGGTGGGATCAGCCCCAGCATTTT,NA,TRBJ1-5,NA,TRBV6-5
CSASSQGYEQYF,TGCAGTGCTAGTTCGCAGGGATACGAGCAGTACTTC,NA,TRBJ2-7,NA,TRBV20-1
CASRTEGNTEAFF,TGCGCCAGCAGAACTGAGGGGAACACTGAAGCTTTCTTT,NA,TRBJ1-1,NA,TRBV5-1
CSASQTRAGGFNEQFF,TGCAGTGCTAGTCAAACCCGAGCGGGAGGATTCAATGAGCAGTTCTTC,TRBD2,TRBJ2-1,once,TRBV20-1
CASSYSPGGGEKLFF,TGTGCCAGCAGTTACTCTCCAGGGGGCGGTGAAAAACTGTTTTTT,TRBD1,TRBJ1-4,NA,TRBV6-5
CASAGTGFEQYF,TGTGCCAGCGCCGGGACAGGGTTCGAGCAGTACTTC,TRBD1,TRBJ2-7,few,TRBV6-5
CATSREEGGSISTGELFF,TGTGCCACCAGCAGAGAAGAAGGGGGATCTATTAGCACCGGGGAGCTGTTTTTT,NA,TRBJ2-2,NA,TRBV15
CASSRPPGDEKLFF,TGTGCCAGTAGCCGACCCCCGGGAGATGAAAAACTGTTTTTT,NA,TRBJ1-4,NA,TRBV19
CASSRPLNTEAFF,TGTGCCAGCAGCCGGCCACTGAACACTGAAGCTTTCTTT,NA,TRBJ1-1,once,TRBV11-2
CASLRADRLNSPLHF,TGTGCCAGCCTAAGGGCTGACAGGTTAAATTCACCCCTCCACTTT,NA,TRBJ1-6,NA,TRBV28
CASSPRDRFSNEKLFF,TGTGCCAGCAGCCCCAGGGACCGGTTTTCTAATGAAAAACTGTTTTTT,NA,TRBJ1-4,NA,TRBV11-2
CASSALAGDLSEQYF,TGTGCCAGCAGCGCCCTAGCGGGAGATTTATCCGAGCAGTACTTC,TRBD2,TRBJ2-7,NA,TRBV7-9
CASRLEHTYEQYF,TGTGCCAGCAGACTCGAGCACACCTACGAGCAGTACTTC,NA,TRBJ2-7,NA,TRBV6-5
CSASGLGIGYTF,TGCAGTGCTAGTGGGCTGGGAATAGGCTACACCTTC,NA,TRBJ1-2,many,TRBV20-1
CASSLVPLQETQYF,TGCGCCAGCAGCTTGGTGCCCCTCCAAGAGACCCAGTACTTC,NA,TRBJ2-5,once,TRBV5-1